This T cell receptor beta chain comes out of a study of T cell responses to AZD1222 COVID-19 vaccine. Regarding the study as a whole: Only six individuals given AZD1222 were seropositive at baseline. Vaccine-associated CD4 TCRs spanned spike, dominant at 160-218 and 743-854. Nearly half of the spike-specific TCRs reportedly recognize variant regions that carry no mutations.

As regards this clone: Antigen unknown.

TCRdb's table, derived via immunoSEQ multiplex PCR, lists solely in-frame clones and lacks some. This table holds 110,000 to 150,000 clones, 88% found once. This TCR was recovered from an adult who received the AZD1222 COVID-19 vaccine. Sequencing used peripheral blood, obtained 28 days after the second AZD1222 dose.

CDR3 sequence reads: CASSGSQETQYF. Here the CDR3 DNA reads TGTGCCAGCAGCGGCAGCCAAGAGACCCAGTACTTC. The chain combines TRBV2 with TRBJ2-5; D not certain. CDR3 length equals 12 residues. The germline CDR1 and CDR2 sequences are SNHLY and FYNNEI. Trimming cost V 6 bases and J 1 base, with 6 bases left between them.